This TCR beta chain was identified during a study of human T cells and chemical hapten exposure. This clonotype was found a few times. Time point denoted: patch test 3, about 24 weeks after DPC sensitization. Treatment in this sample: therapeutic diphenylcyclopropenone sensitization with weekly scalp DPC. TCRdb re-analysed the RACE reads in MiXCR, keeping a single row per CDR3 protein. The data contain about 190,000 distinct CDR3 sequences, approximately 26% of them singletons. There are 15 residues in the CDR3. Germline CDR1 and CDR2: SGHRS and YFSETQ. Trimming cost V 2 bases and J 1 base; bases outside gene matches: 5.

Source: whole blood, taken in connection with sensitization to the hapten diphenylcyclopropenone (DPC). This receptor was taken from a woman aged 40 to 50 with alopecia areata. Some clones in this sample may be carry-over from other donors' samples. This sequence joins TRBV5-1 and TRBJ2-5; 7 positions match TRBD1. CDR3 bases: TGCGCCAGCAGCTTACAGGGGACCGCCCAAGAGACCCAGTACTTC. It specifies CASSLQGTAQETQYF.